A single sample is the source of the 14 T cell receptor beta chains below, sequenced in a study of T cells after yellow fever vaccination. TCRdb passed the 5' RACE reads through MiXCR, listing each CDR3 protein once. The sample carries just under 600,000 distinct CDR3 sequences, 13% recorded once. Source: PBMCs, taken on the day of the yellow fever booster vaccination. The receptors stem from a man under 40 who received the YFV17D yellow fever vaccine.

This sequence joins TRBV7-2 and TRBJ2-2, with D perhaps given as TRBD1 or TRBD2 (5 bases each). The CDR3 runs to 15 residues. Looked up from germline, CDR1 is SGHTA and CDR2 is FQGNSA. Trimming left V 5 bases short and J 3 bases short, with 13 bases between. The CDR3 DNA is TGTGCCAGCAGCAAGTCGGGGCCGTACACCGGGGAGCTGTTTTTT. Translating gives CASSKSGPYTGELFF.

The chain recombines TRBV20-1 with TRBJ2-1; weak D call: TRBD2 (6 bases). CDR3 length equals 15 residues. The V end lost 0 bases, the J end lost 7 bases, and 16 bases lay between the germline ends. CDR1 and CDR2 (germline): DFQATT, SNEGSKA (reference sequence). For the CDR3, the DNA is TGCAGTGCTAGAGAGGGGGGATATCGGGGGAATGAGCAGTTCTTC. Amino acids: CSAREGGYRGNEQFF.

DNA of the CDR3: TGTGCCAGCTCCCCTGGGCGACTCTCGGATACGCAGTATTTT. The encoded protein is CASSPGRLSDTQYF. The chain carries TRBV18 and TRBJ2-3, with D uncertain. The CDR3 runs to 14 residues. The germline CDR1 and CDR2 sequences are KGHSH and LQKENI. V lost 6 bases and J lost 6, with 16 bases in between.

The chain combines TRBV20-1 with TRBJ2-1, with 10 bases fitting TRBD2. Germline-derived CDR1 and CDR2 are DFQATT and SNEGSKA (reference sequence). CDR3 size: 14 residues. In DNA, the CDR3 is TGCGGTGTGAGGACTAGCGGTCCGAACGCCTTGCAGTTCTTC. Protein: CGVRTSGPNALQFF.

This clonotype was seen many times. The CDR3 loop reads CASSSSGGRASEQYF. The DNA for the CDR3 is TGTGCCAGCAGTTCATCAGGGGGCCGGGCGTCCGAGCAGTACTTC. The chain recombines TRBV27 with TRBJ2-7, with 8 bases that match TRBD1. V gave up 4 bases and J gave up 6 bases; unmatched junction bases: 11. Germline V gene lookup returns CDR1 MNHEY and CDR2 SMNVEV (reference sequence). The CDR3 runs 15 residues.

This clonotype was picked up a small number of times. V gene TRBV20-1 combines with J gene TRBJ2-4; D might be TRBD1 (5 bases). With 5 bases removed from V and 3 bases from J, the gap between germline ends came to 14 bases. CDR3 size: 14 residues. Germline CDR1 reads DFQATT; CDR2 reads SNEGSKA (reference sequence). The CDR3, as DNA: TGCAGTGCTTGGCTGGGTACAGGCAAAAACATTCAGTACTTC. Translated: CSAWLGTGKNIQYF.

The J gene is TRBJ2-1, the V gene TRBV6-2 or TRBV6-3; perhaps TRBD1 as D (6 bases). CDR1 and CDR2 from the germline V gene are MNHEY and SVGEGT. V was cut by 5 bases and J by 7 bases, with 12 bases left in between. The CDR3 spans 13 residues. The CDR3 loop reads CASSKYRVNEQFF. As DNA, the CDR3 is TGTGCCAGCAGTAAATACAGGGTTAATGAGCAGTTCTTC.

The chain is built from TRBV20-1 and TRBJ2-5, with D possibly TRBD2 on 6 matching bases. V shed 3 bases and J shed 5 bases, with 13 bases lying between them. The CDR3 totals 13 residues. Germline CDR1 and CDR2: DFQATT and SNEGSKA (reference sequence). This CDR3 is CSASMAGRETQYF. The CDR3 DNA is TGCAGTGCTAGTATGGCGGGAAGGGAGACCCAGTACTTC.

The chain links TRBV20-1 to TRBJ2-7; 11 bases align to TRBD2. Germline V gene data show CDR1 as DFQATT and CDR2 as SNEGSKA (reference sequence). The CDR3 has 16 amino acids. The ends lost 3 bases at V and 2 bases at J; junction bases unmatched: 9. DNA of the CDR3: TGCAGTGCTAGCGGTAGCGGGAGGGGAATTGCCTACGAGCAGTACTTC. The encoded protein is CSASGSGRGIAYEQYF.

The sample holds a few counts of this clonotype. V is TRBV5-4 and J is TRBJ2-7; D remains ambiguous. Germline values: CDR1 SGHNT, CDR2 YYREEE (reference sequence). There are 15 residues in the CDR3. The V end lost 5 bases, the J end lost 0 bases, and 15 bases lay between the germline ends. The CDR3 protein is CASSFEQVSSYEQYF. In DNA form, the CDR3 reads TGTGCCAGCAGTTTCGAGCAGGTCAGCTCCTACGAGCAGTACTTC.

This clonotype was seen at least ten times. The chain combines TRBV6-2 or TRBV6-3 with TRBJ2-4; no clear D gene. Looked up from germline, CDR1 is MNHEY and CDR2 is SVGEGT. V was cut by 1 base and J by 1 base, with 17 bases left in between. There are 18 residues in the CDR3. The CDR3 loop is CASSYFDHRTEAKNIQYF. The CDR3 nucleotides read TGTGCCAGCAGTTACTTCGACCACCGGACGGAGGCCAAAAACATTCAGTACTTC.

The table lists this clonotype with a few counts. The V call is TRBV29-1, the J call TRBJ2-7; D is possibly TRBD1 (6 bases). V lost 3 bases and J 5 bases, leaving 26 bases between the germline ends. From germline, CDR1 is SQVTM and CDR2 ANQGSEA. The CDR3 contains 17 residues. The CDR3 is CSVDPPRGHLGCNEQYF. CDR3 coding DNA: TGCAGCGTTGACCCTCCACGGGGACATCTTGGGTGCAACGAGCAGTACTTC.

A few counts support this clonotype. The chain recombines TRBV29-1 with TRBJ2-4; perhaps TRBD1 as D (6 bases). CDR1 and CDR2 from the germline V gene are SQVTM and ANQGSEA. The CDR3 has 14 amino acids. V was clipped by 6 bases and J by 8 bases, with 20 bases between them. Here the CDR3 DNA reads TGCAGCGTGAATTTACAGGGCTTGACGGACATTCAGTACTTC. It yields the protein CSVNLQGLTDIQYF. Variable domain in full (rest from reference TRBV29-1 and TRBJ2-4): SAVISQKPSRDICQRGTSLTIQCQVDSQVTMMFWYRQQPGQSLTLIATANQGSEATYESGFVIDKFPISRPNLTFSTLTVSNMSPEDSSIYLCSVNLQGLTDIQYFGAGTRLSVL.

J is TRBJ2-3 and V is TRBV9; D might be TRBD2 (5 bases). This CDR3 is 14 amino acids long. The germline V gene has CDR1 SGDLS and CDR2 YYNGEE. V was clipped by 5 bases and J by 9 bases, with 19 bases between them. The CDR3, as DNA: TGTGCCAGCAGTGCGGGTCTCGGGATCGAGACGCAGTATTTT. Translating gives CASSAGLGIETQYF.